This T cell receptor (beta chain) was recorded in a study of blood T cell repertoires in COVID-19. The assay was immunoSEQ multiplex PCR, and TCRdb's table has in-frame clones only and misses some. The sample contains 200,000 to 250,000 clones, roughly 84% of which appear only once. Trimming stripped 1 base from V and 0 bases from J, with 15 bases between. Germline CDR1 reads SGHNT; CDR2 reads YENEEA. This CDR3 comprises 17 residues. Sequencing input: PBMCs or T cells enriched from blood (not recorded which). The rearrangement uses TRBV11-3 and TRBJ1-1, with a weak D call TRBD1 (6 bases). This TCR was recovered from a woman between 35 and 50 years old who had recovered from COVID-19. The CDR3 coding sequence is TGTGCCAGCAGCTTAGGAGGGGGGGATGTCATGAACACTGAAGCTTTCTTT. Translated, it gives CASSLGGGDVMNTEAFF.